The source of this T cell receptor beta chain is a study of T-cell memory formation after mild COVID-19. Findings of the study overall: There were some responding clones in pre-infection memory, which suggested that cross-reactive memory had joined.

With regard to this clonotype: Its antigen is as yet unknown.

With constant-segment primers, 5'RACE yielded cDNA libraries of TCR alpha and TCR beta that carried sample barcodes and UMIs. TCRdb reprocessed the 5' RACE reads via MiXCR and lists one record per CDR3 protein. The data contain 500,000 to 600,000 distinct CDR3 sequences, roughly 18% of them singletons. The sequenced sample was PBMCs or a T cell subset sorted from them (not recorded which). The sequence came from an adult woman who had mild COVID-19 (a few samples of this study predate the infection). Cell type and time point are not known.

This CDR3 is CASSLGDRGRQETQYF. CDR3 nucleotides: TGTGCCAGCAGCTTAGGGGACAGGGGAAGACAAGAGACCCAGTACTTC. The gene calls are TRBV11-3 and TRBJ2-5; TRBD1 aligns across 10 bases. The CDR3 sequence is 16 residues long. Trimming removed 1 base from V and 2 bases from J; junction bases left unmatched: 4. Germline V gene data show CDR1 as SGHNT and CDR2 as YENEEA.